This TCR beta chain was observed in a study of blood T cell repertoires in COVID-19. Whole-study context: The analysed material was cDNA or gDNA that came from T cells, B-cell-depleted T cells, or PBMCs.

J was trimmed by 4 bases and V by 5 bases; bases with no gene match: 6. CDR3 length: 15 residues. Per germline, CDR1 MNHNY and CDR2 SVGAGI (reference sequence). Sequencing used immunoSEQ multiplex PCR; TCRdb keeps in-frame clones, though not all of them. Of some 240,000 clones in the sample, 70% to 90% were seen once. This receptor was obtained from a woman between 65 and 79 years old with COVID-19, enrolled during active disease. The gene calls are TRBV6-6 and TRBJ2-7; 12 positions match TRBD1. Material for sequencing was peripheral blood. CDR3 in DNA: TGTGCCAGCAGTATTCCGGGACAGGGGGCGTACGAGCAGTACTTC. Residues: CASSIPGQGAYEQYF.